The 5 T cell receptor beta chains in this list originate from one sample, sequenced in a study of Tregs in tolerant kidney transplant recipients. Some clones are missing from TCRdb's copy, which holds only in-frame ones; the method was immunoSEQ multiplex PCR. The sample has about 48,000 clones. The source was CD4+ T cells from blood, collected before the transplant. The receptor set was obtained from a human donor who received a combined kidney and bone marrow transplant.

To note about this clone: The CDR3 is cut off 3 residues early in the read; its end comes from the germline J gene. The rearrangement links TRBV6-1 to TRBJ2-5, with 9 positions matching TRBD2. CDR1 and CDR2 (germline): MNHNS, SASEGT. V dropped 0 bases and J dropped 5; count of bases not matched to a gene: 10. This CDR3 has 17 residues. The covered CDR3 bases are TGTGCCAGCAGTGAAGCTCCAAGTAGCGGGAGTCGGGAGACC. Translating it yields CASSEAPSSGSRET. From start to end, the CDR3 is CASSEAPSSGSRETQYF.

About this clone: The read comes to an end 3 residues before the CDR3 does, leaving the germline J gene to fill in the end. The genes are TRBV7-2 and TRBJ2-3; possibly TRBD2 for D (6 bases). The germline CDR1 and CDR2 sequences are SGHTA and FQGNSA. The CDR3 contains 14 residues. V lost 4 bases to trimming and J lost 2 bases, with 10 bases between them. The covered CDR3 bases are TGTGCCAGCAGCTACTCGGGGGTCACAGATACG. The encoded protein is CASSYSGVTDT. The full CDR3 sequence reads CASSYSGVTDTQYF.

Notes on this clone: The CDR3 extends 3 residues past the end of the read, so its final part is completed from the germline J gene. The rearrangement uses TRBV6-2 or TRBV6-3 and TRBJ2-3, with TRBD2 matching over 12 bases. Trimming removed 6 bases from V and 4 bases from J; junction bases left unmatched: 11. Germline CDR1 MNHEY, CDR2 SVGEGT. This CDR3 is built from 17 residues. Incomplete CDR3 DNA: TGTGCCAGCAGCCCCGATCGGACTAGCGGGACAGCAGATACG. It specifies CASSPDRTSGTADT. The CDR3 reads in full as CASSPDRTSGTADTQYF.

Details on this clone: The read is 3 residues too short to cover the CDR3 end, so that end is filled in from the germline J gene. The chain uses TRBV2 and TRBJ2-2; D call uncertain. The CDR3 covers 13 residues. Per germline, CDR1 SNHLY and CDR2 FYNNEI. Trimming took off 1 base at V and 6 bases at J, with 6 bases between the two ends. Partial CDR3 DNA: TGTGCCAGCAGTGAAGTCCTAGCCGGGGAG. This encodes CASSEVLAGE. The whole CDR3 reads CASSEVLAGELFF.

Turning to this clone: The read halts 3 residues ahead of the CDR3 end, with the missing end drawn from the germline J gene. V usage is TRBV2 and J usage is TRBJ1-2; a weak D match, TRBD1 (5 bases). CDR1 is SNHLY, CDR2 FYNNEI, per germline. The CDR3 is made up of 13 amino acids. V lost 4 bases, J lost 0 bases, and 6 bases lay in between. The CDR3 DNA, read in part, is TGTGCCAGCAGTGCAGGGTCTAACTATGGC. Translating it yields CASSAGSNYG. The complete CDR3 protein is CASSAGSNYGYTF.